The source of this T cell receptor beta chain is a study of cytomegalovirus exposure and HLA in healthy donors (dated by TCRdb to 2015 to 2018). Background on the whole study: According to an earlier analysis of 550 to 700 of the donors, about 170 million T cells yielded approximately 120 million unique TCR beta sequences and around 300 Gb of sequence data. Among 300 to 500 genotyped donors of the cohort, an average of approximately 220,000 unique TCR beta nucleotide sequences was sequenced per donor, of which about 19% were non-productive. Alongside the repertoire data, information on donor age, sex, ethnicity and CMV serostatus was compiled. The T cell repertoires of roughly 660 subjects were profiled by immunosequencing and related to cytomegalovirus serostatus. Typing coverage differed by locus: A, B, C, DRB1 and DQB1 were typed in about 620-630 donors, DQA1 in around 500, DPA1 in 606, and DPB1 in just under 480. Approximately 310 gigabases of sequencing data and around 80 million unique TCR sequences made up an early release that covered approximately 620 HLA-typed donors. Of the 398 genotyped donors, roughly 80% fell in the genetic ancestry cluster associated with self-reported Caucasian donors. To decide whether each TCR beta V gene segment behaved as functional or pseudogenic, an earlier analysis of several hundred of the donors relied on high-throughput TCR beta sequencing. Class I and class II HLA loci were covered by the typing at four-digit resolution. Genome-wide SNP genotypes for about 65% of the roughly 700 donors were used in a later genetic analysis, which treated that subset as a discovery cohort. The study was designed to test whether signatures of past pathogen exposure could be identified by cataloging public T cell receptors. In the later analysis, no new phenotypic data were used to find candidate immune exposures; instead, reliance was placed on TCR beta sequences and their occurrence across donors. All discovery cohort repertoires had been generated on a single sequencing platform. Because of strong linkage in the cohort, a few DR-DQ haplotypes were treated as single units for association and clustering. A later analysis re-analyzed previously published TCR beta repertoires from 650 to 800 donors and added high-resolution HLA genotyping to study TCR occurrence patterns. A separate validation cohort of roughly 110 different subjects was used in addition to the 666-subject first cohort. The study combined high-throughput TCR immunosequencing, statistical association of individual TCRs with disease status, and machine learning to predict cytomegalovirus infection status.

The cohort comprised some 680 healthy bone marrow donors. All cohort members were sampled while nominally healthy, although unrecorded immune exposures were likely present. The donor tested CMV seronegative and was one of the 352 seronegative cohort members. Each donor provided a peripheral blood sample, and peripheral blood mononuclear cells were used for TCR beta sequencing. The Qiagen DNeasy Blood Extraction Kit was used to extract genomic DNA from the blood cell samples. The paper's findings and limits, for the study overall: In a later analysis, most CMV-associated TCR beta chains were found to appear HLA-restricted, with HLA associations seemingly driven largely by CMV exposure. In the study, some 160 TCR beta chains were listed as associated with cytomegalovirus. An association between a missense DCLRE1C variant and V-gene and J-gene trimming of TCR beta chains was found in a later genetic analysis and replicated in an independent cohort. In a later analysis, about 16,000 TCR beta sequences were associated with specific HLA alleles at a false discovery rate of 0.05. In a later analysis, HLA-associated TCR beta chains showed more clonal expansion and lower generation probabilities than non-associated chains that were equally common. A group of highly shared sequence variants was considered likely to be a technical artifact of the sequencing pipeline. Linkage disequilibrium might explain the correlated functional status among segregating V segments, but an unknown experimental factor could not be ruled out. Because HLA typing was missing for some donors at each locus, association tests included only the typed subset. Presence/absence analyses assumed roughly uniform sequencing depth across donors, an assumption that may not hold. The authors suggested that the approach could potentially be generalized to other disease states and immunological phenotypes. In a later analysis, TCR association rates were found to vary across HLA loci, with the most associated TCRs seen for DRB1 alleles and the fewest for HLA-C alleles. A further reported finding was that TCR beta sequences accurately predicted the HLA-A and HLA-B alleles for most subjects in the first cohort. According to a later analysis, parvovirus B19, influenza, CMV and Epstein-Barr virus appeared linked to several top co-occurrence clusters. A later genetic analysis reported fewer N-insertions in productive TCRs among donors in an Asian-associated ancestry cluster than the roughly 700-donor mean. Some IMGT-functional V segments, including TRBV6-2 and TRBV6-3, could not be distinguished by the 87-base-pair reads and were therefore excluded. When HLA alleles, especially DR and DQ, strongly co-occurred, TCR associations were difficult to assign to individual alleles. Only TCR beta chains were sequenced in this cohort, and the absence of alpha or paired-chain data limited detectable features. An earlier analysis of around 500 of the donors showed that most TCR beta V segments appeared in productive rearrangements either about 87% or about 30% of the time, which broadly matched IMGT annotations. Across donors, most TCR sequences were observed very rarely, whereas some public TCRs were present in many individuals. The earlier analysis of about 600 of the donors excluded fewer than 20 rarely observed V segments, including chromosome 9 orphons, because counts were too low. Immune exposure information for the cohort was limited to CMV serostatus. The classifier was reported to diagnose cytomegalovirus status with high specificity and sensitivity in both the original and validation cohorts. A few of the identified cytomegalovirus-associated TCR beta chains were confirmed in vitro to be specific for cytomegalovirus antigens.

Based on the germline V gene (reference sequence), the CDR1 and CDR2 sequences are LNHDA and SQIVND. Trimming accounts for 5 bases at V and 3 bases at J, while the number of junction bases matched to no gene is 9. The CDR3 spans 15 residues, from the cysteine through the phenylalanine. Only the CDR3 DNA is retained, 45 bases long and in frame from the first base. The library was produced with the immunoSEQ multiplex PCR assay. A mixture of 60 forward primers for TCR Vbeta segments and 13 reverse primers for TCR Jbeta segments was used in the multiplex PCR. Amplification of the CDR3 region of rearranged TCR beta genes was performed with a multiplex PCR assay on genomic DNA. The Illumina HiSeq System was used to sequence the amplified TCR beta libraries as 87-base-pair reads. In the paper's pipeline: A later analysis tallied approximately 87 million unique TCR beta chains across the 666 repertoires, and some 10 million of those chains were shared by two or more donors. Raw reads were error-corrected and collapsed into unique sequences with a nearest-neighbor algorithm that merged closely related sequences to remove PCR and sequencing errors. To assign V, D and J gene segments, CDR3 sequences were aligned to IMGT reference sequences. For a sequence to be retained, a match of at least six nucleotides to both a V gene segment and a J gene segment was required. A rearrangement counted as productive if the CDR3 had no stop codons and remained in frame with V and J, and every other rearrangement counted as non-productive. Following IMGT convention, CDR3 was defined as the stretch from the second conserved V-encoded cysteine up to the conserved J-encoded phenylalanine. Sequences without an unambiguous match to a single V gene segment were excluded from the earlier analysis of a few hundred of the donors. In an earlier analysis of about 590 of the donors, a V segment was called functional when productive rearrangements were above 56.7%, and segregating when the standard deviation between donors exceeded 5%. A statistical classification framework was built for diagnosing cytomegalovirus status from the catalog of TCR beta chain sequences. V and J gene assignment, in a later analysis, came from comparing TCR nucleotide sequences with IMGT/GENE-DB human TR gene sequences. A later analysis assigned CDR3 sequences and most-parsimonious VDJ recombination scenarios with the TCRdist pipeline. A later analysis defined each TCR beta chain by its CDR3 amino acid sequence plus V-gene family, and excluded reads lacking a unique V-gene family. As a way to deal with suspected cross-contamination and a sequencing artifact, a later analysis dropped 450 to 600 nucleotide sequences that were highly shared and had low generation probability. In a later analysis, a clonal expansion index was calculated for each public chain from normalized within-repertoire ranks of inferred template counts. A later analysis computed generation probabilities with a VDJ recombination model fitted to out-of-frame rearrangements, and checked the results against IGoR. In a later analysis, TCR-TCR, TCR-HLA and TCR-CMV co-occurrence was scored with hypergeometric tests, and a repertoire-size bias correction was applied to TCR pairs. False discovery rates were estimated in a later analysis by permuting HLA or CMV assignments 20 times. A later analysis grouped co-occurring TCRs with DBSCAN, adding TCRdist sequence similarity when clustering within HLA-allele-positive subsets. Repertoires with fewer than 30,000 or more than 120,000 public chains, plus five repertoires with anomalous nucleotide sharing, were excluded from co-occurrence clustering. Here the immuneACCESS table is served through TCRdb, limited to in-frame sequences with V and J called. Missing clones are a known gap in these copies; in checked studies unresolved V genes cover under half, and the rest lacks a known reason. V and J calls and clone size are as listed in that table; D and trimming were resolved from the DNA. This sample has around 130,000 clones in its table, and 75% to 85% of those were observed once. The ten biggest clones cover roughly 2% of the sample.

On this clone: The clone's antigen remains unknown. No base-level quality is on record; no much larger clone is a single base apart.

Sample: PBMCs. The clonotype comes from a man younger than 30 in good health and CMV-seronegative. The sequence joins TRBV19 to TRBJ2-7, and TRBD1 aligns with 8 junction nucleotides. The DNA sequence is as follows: TGTGCCAGTAGTTACGCTGGGGACAGGAACTACGAGCAGTACTTC. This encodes CASSYAGDRNYEQYF.